This T cell receptor (beta chain) derives from a study of blood T cell repertoires in COVID-19. Study overall: Acute and convalescent COVID-19 samples came from the United States, Italy and Spain. From T cells, B-cell-depleted T cells, or PBMCs came the material, which was cDNA or gDNA.

As handled by the study authors: Estimated nucleated cell counts came from reference gene primer amplification. The table came from immunoSEQ multiplex PCR; TCRdb's copy has only in-frame clones and leaves some out. The DNA gave D and trimming, while V, J and clone size come from that table. The sample includes about 89,000 clones, more than 80% of them seen just once. Germline lookup yields CDR1 LNHDA and CDR2 SQIVND (reference sequence). This CDR3 is built from 16 residues. Unmatched junction bases numbered 4, after V lost 5 bases and J lost 2 bases. The sequencing input was peripheral blood. This chain uses TRBV19 with TRBJ2-2, with 11 positions matching TRBD1. The clonotype was recovered from a woman over 75 with acute or convalescent COVID-19. CDR3 protein: CASSPGTGGNTGELFF. The CDR3 bases are TGTGCCAGTAGTCCTGGGACAGGGGGAAACACCGGGGAGCTGTTTTTT.